This section outlines one TCR beta chain sequence together with its context. One end of the junction fails to match germline, which may point to a read error. As the template, RNA transcripts were used to amplify TCR beta CDR3 regions. Investigators did first-round RT-PCR with HTBI primers, then second-round multiplex PCR. TCRdb redid the calling of the multiplex PCR reads with MiXCR, one entry per CDR3 protein. The sample lists 360,000 or so distinct CDR3 sequences, around 16% seen once, with about 1.6% in the top ten. These data are taken from a study of Graves' ophthalmopathy and Graves' hyperthyroidism. The germline gives CDR1 MNHNS, CDR2 SASEGT. CDR3 length equals 12 residues.

Sequencing was performed on peripheral blood. This sequence originates from a woman under 30 with Graves' ophthalmopathy. The chain couples TRBV6-1 to TRBJ1-2; TRBD1 aligns across 7 bases. This CDR3 is CASTGQARRTDF. CDR3 in DNA: TGTGCCAGCACCGGACAGGCACGGAGAACCGACTTC.